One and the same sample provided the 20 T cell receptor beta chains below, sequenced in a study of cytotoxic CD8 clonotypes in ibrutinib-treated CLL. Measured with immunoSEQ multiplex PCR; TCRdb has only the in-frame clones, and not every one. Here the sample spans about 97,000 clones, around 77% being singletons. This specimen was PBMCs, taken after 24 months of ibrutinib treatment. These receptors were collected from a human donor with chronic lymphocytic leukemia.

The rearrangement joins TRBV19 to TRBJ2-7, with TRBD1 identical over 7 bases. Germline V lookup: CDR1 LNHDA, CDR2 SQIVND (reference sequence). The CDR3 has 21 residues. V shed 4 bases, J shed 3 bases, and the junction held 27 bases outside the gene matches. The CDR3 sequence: CASSKKPLGPVTGYLHYEQYF. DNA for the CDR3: TGTGCCAGTAGTAAAAAACCCCTCGGGCCCGTGACAGGGTATCTCCACTACGAGCAGTACTTC.

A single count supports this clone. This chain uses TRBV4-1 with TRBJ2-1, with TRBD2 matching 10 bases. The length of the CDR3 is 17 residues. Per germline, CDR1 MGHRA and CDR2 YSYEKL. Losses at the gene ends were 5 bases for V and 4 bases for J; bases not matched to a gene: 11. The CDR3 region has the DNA TGCGCCAGCAGCTCATTCTCGACTAGCGGGTTGTACAATGAGCAGTTCTTC. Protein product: CASSSFSTSGLYNEQFF.

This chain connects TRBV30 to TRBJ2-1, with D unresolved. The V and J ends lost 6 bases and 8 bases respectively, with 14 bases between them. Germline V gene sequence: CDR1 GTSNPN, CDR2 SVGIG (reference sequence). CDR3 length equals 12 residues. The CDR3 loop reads CACTTLLHEQFF. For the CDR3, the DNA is TGTGCCTGTACCACCTTATTGCATGAGCAGTTCTTC.

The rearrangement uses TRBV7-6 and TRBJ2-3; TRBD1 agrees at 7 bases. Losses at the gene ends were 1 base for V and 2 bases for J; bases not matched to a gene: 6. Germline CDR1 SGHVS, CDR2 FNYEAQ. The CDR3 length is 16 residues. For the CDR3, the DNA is TGTGCCAGCAGCTTAGGACAGGGTTCCACCACAGATACGCAGTATTTT. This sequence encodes CASSLGQGSTTDTQYF.

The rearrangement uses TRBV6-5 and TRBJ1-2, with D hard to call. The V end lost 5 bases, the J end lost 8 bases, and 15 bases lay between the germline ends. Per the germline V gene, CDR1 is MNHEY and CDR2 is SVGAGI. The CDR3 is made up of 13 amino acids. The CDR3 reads CASSRGPSWGYTF. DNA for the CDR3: TGTGCCAGCAGTCGAGGACCGAGCTGGGGCTACACCTTC.

CDR3: CASSVNWFKGGTQYF. In DNA form, the CDR3 reads TGTGCCAGCAGCGTGAACTGGTTCAAAGGAGGGACCCAGTACTTC. The chain recombines TRBV7-3 with TRBJ2-5, with a possible D match to TRBD2 (5 bases). In germline, CDR1 is SGHTA, CDR2 FQGTGA. Between the trimmed V and J ends, which lost 5 bases and 7 bases, there was a span of 20 bases. This CDR3 spans 15 amino acids.

CDR3 in amino acids: CAWSPRGSYEQYF. In DNA form, the CDR3 reads TGTGCCTGGAGTCCTCGGGGTTCCTACGAGCAGTACTTC. V is TRBV30 and J is TRBJ2-7; TRBD2 is a possible D gene (5 bases). The V gene's germline CDR1 is GTSNPN and CDR2 SVGIG (reference sequence). Trimming left V 2 bases short and J 1 base short, with 9 bases between. This CDR3 is built from 13 residues.

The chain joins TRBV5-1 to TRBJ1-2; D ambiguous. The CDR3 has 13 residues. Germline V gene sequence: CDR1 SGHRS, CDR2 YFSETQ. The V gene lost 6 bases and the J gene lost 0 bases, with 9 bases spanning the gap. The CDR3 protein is CASKRNANYGYTF. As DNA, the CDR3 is TGCGCCAGCAAGAGGAACGCTAACTATGGCTACACCTTC.

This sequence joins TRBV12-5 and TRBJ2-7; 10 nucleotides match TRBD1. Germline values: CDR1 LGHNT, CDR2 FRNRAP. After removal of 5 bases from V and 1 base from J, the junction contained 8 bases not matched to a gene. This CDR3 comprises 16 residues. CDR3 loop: CASGPGRGQGSYEQYF. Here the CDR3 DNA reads TGTGCTAGTGGTCCGGGGAGGGGACAGGGGTCCTACGAGCAGTACTTC.

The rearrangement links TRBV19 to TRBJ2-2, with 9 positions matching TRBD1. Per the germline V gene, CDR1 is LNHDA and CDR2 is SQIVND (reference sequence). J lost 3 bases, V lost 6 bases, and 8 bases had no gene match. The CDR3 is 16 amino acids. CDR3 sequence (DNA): TGTGCCAGTAGGACCTCGCGGGACAGGGACACCGGGGAGCTGTTTTTT. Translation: CASRTSRDRDTGELFF.

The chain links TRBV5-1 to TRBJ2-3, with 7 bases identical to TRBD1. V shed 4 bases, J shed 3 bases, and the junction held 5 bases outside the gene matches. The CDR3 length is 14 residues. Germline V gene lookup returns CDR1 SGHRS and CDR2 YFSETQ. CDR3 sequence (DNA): TGCGCCAGCAGCCGACAGGGTGGGACAGATACGCAGTATTTT. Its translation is CASSRQGGTDTQYF.

The CDR3 DNA reads as TGTGCCAGCTCACCGCAGGGGCGACGCGGCTACACCTTC. This translates into CASSPQGRRGYTF. V is TRBV18 and J is TRBJ1-2, with D possibly being TRBD1 (6 bases). CDR1 and CDR2 (germline): KGHSH, LQKENI. V was pared by 3 bases and J by 8 bases, with 13 bases between. The CDR3 length is 13 residues.

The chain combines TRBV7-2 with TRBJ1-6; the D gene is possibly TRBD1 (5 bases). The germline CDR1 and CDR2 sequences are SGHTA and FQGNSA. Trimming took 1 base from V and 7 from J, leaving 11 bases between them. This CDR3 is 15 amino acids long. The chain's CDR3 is CASSLGRAGNSPLHF. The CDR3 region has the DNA TGTGCCAGCAGCTTAGGCAGGGCTGGGAATTCACCCCTCCACTTT.

The CDR3, as DNA: TGTGCCAGCTCACGATCAGCTCCGGAGGGCTACACCTTC. Translating it yields CASSRSAPEGYTF. The chain recombines TRBV18 with TRBJ1-2; D gene unclear. The CDR3 loop spans 13 amino acids. Germline CDR1 reads KGHSH; CDR2 reads LQKENI. Trimming stripped 4 bases from V and 8 bases from J, with 14 bases between.

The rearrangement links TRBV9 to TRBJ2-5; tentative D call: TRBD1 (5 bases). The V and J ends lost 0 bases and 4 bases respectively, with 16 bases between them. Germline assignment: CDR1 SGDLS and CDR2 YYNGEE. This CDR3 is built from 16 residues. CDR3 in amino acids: CASSVANGVGAETQYF. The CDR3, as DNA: TGTGCCAGCAGCGTAGCTAATGGGGTTGGGGCAGAGACCCAGTACTTC.

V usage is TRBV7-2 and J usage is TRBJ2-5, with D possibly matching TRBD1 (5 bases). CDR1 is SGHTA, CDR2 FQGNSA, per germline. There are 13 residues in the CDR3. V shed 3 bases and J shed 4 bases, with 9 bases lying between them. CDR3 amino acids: CASSFGAGETQYF. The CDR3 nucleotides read TGTGCCAGCAGCTTTGGGGCAGGAGAGACCCAGTACTTC. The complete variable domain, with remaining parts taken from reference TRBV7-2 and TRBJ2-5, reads GAGVSQSPSNKVTEKGKDVELRCDPISGHTALYWYRQSLGQGLEFLIYFQGNSAPDKSGLPSDRFSAERTGGSVSTLTIQRTQQEDSAVYLCASSFGAGETQYFGPGTRLLVL.

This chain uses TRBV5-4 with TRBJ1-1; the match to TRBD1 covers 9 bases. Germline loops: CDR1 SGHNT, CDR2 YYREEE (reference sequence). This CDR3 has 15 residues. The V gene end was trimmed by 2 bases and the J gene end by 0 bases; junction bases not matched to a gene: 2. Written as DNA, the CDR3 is TGTGCCAGCAGCTTACAGGGGGCCTTGAACACTGAAGCTTTCTTT. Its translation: CASSLQGALNTEAFF.

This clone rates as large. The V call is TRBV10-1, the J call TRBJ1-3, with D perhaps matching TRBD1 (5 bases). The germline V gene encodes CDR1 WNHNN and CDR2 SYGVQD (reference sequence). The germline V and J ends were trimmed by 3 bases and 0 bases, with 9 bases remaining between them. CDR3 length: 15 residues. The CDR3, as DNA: TGCGCCAGCAGTGATACGACAGTCTCTGGAAACACCATATATTTT. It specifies CASSDTTVSGNTIYF.

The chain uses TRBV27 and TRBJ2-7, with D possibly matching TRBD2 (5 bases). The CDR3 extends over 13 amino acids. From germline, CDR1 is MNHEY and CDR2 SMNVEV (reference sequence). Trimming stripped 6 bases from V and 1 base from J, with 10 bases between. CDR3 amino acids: CASRDGLSYEQYF. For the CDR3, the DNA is TGTGCCAGCAGAGACGGACTGTCCTACGAGCAGTACTTC.

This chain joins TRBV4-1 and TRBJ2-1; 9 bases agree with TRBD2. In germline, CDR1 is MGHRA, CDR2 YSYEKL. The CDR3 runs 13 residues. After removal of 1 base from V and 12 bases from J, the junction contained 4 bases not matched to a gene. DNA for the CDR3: TGCGCCAGCAGCCAAGTGGCGGGAGGGTGGCAGTTCTTC. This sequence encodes CASSQVAGGWQFF.